Sequencing of this TCR beta chain was carried out in a study of prognosis after radiotherapy for stage I lung cancer. TCR beta CDR3 was amplified from genomic DNA by two-round multiplex PCR. The use of primers specific to each TRBV and TRBJ gene characterized first-round PCR. TCRdb re-called the multiplex PCR reads with MiXCR, one entry per CDR3 protein. Among around 23,000 distinct CDR3 sequences listed, under 45% were seen once. Specimen: PBMCs, collected before or after stereotactic body radiation therapy (not recorded which). The origin of this receptor is a donor aged 50 or older with non-small cell lung cancer.

CDR3: CASSEVGTGGYEQYF. The CDR3 nucleotides are TGTGCCAGCAGTGAAGTGGGGACAGGGGGGTACGAGCAGTACTTC. The rearrangement uses TRBV6-2 or TRBV6-3 and TRBJ2-7, with 11 nucleotides matching TRBD1. Unmatched junction bases numbered 7, after V lost 5 bases and J lost 4 bases. CDR3 length: 15 residues. Germline CDR1 is MNHEY and CDR2 is SVGEGT.